A selection of T cell receptor beta chains follows, all from one sample in a study of cytomegalovirus exposure and HLA in healthy donors. The table came from immunoSEQ multiplex PCR; TCRdb's copy has only in-frame clones and leaves some out. The sample consists of approximately 220,000 clones, about 79% of them appearing once. The specimen was PBMCs. Every receptor here comes from a male donor in good health and CMV-seronegative. CDR3s include the opening cysteine and the closing phenylalanine or tryptophan. The order of the fields is V gene, J gene, clone size, D gene, CDR3 DNA, CDR3 protein. A D gene is named only where the DNA matches it firmly. The size entry is marked missing in some rows and otherwise reads once, few, many or a size class.

TRBV15	TRBJ2-5	NA	NA	TGTGCCACCAGCAGAACGCGAATCGTCCAAGAGACCCAGTACTTC	CATSRTRIVQETQYF
TRBV5-1	TRBJ2-5	NA	NA	TGCGCCAGCACGGCCCGGGGGGCAGAGACCCAGTACTTC	CASTARGAETQYF
TRBV4-3	TRBJ1-1	NA	TRBD1	TGCGCCAGCAGCCAAGGGATCAGGGGGTGGACTGAAGCTTTCTTT	CASSQGIRGWTEAFF
TRBV5-1	TRBJ2-5	NA	NA	TGCGCCAGCAGCTCAACAGGGCTGGAGACCCAGTACTTC	CASSSTGLETQYF
TRBV30	TRBJ1-1	few	NA	TGTGCCTGGAGTGTACTCCAGGGTTTTGCTTTCTTT	CAWSVLQGFAFF
TRBV19	TRBJ1-1	NA	NA	TGTGCCAGTAGTTTGATCGCAGGCTCCATGAACACTGAAGCTTTCTTT	CASSLIAGSMNTEAFF
TRBV4-3	TRBJ2-7	few	NA	TGCGCCAGCAGCCAATCCCTCACGGGGGGCAGGGGAGGGTACGAGCAGTACTTC	CASSQSLTGGRGGYEQYF
TRBV4-3	TRBJ1-1	few	NA	TGCGCCAGCAGCCAAGATTCGAATCGGGACACTGAAGCTTTCTTT	CASSQDSNRDTEAFF
TRBV7-9	TRBJ1-5	NA	NA	TGTGCCAGCAGCCCCCGGGGATCTGCAGATCGGCCCCAGCATTTT	CASSPRGSADRPQHF
TRBV7-2	TRBJ1-4	NA	TRBD1	TGTGCCAGCAGCTTACAGGGGGGATATGAAAAACTGTTTTTT	CASSLQGGYEKLFF
TRBV28	TRBJ1-2	once	NA	TGTGCCAGCAGTTTATCGGCAGGGCTAGGTTATGGCTACACCTTC	CASSLSAGLGYGYTF
TRBV4-3	TRBJ1-5	few	NA	TGCGCCAGCAGCTTAACAGGAACGAATCAGCCCCAGCATTTT	CASSLTGTNQPQHF
TRBV6-6	TRBJ2-5	NA	NA	TGTGCCAGCAGCAGGGCGGTGGAGACCCAGTACTTC	CASSRAVETQYF
TRBV2	TRBJ2-1	once	NA	TGTGCCAGCAGTGAGTCGGGACAAGACTACAATGAGCAGTTCTTC	CASSESGQDYNEQFF
TRBV5-4	TRBJ1-4	once	NA	TGTGCCAGCAGCTTGGGAGGTGGAGCAACTAATGAAAAACTGTTTTTT	CASSLGGGATNEKLFF
TRBV19	TRBJ2-7	NA	TRBD1	TGTGCCAGTAGTAATCAGGGGGAGCGCTCCTACGAGCAGTACTTC	CASSNQGERSYEQYF
TRBV7-9	TRBJ2-7	NA	NA	TGTGCCAGCAGCTTAGAAGTAGGACAGCCGTTCTACGAGCAGTACTTC	CASSLEVGQPFYEQYF
TRBV9	TRBJ2-1	NA	TRBD1	TGTGCCAGCAGCGTTGGGACAGGGACATACAATGAGCAGTTCTTC	CASSVGTGTYNEQFF